This TCR beta chain is from a study of blood T cell repertoires in COVID-19. Across the study: Sites in the United States, Italy and Spain provided acute and convalescent COVID-19 samples. PBMCs, B-cell-depleted T cells, or T cells were the source of the cDNA or gDNA that made up the material.

Original methodology: Nucleated cell counts were estimated from reference gene primer amplification. Libraries were prepared by immunoSEQ multiplex PCR; TCRdb keeps only in-frame clonotypes and omits some of them. The V and J calls and clone size were taken over from that table, and D and trimming were inferred from the DNA. The sample lists some 120,000 clones; about 88% were seen once. Sequences were obtained from peripheral blood. This receptor was obtained from a man aged 45-65 years with active COVID-19.

DNA of the CDR3: TGTGCCTGGAGCCCCGGACTAGCGGCTATGCCCCTCCAAGAGACCCAGTACTTC. It specifies CAWSPGLAAMPLQETQYF. The chain employs TRBV30 and TRBJ2-5; 10 nucleotides agree with TRBD2. This CDR3 has 18 amino acids. After removal of 3 bases from V and 1 base from J, the junction contained 14 bases not matched to a gene. Germline assignment: CDR1 GTSNPN and CDR2 SVGIG (reference sequence). The full variable domain, its missing parts supplied by reference TRBV30 and TRBJ2-5, is SQTIHQWPATLVQPVGSPLSLECTVEGTSNPNLYWYRQAAGRGLQLLFYSVGIGQISSEVPQNLSASRPQDRQFILSSKKLLLSDSGFYLCAWSPGLAAMPLQETQYFGPGTRLLVL.